This T cell receptor beta chain is drawn from a study of blood T cells in healthy people across ages. The V gene lost 4 bases and the J gene lost 1 base, with 11 bases spanning the gap. This CDR3 spans 15 amino acids. The germline gives CDR1 SGHVS, CDR2 FQNEAQ. With a J-beta primer mix and a sample-barcoded 5' primer, a second PCR ran about 7 to 12 cycles. One entry per CDR3 protein results from TCRdb running MiXCR on the 5' RACE reads. Of more than 500,000 distinct CDR3 sequences listed, around 27% are singletons. This clonotype was counted a few times. A further study also used this sample, focusing on T cells of mothers and their children.

This chain joins TRBV7-8 and TRBJ1-5; D not certain. The specimen sequenced was blood. This sequence originates from a boy aged 2 to 10 in good health. CDR3 loop: CASSSTPGSNQPQHF. Written as DNA, the CDR3 is TGTGCCAGCAGCTCCACCCCTGGGAGCAATCAGCCCCAGCATTTT.